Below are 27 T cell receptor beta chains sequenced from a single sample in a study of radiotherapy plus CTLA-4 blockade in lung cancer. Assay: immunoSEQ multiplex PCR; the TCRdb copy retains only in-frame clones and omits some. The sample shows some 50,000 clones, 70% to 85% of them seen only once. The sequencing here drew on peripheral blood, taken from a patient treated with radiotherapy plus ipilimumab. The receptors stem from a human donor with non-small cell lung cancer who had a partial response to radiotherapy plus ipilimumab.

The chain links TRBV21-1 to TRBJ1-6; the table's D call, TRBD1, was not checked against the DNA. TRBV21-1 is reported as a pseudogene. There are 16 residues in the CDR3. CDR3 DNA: TGTGCCAGCAGCCAATACCGGGGCAGGGGTAATTCACCCCTCCACTTT. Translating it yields CASSQYRGRGNSPLHF.

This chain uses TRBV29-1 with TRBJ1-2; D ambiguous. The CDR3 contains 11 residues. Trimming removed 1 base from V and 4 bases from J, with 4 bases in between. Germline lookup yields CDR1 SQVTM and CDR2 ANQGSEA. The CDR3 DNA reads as TGCAGCGTTGAAGTAGCCTATGGCTACACCTTC. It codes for CSVEVAYGYTF.

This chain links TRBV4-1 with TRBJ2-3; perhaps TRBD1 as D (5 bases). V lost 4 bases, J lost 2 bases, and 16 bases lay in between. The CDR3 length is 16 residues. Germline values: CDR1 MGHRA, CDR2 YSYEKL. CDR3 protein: CASSPSPDIFTDTQYF. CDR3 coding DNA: TGCGCCAGCAGCCCCTCCCCGGACATTTTCACAGATACGCAGTATTTT.

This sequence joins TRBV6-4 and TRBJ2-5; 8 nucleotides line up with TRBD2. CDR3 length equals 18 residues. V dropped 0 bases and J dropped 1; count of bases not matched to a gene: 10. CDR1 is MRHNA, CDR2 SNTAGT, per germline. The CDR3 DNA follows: TGTGCCAGCAGTGACTCGATGTTGTGCGGGGGGATCCAAGAGACCCAGTACTTC. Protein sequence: CASSDSMLCGGIQETQYF.

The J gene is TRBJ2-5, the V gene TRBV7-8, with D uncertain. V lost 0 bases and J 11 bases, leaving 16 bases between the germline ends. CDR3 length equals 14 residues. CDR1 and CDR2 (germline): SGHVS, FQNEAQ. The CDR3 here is CASSLAPATYGQYF. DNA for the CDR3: TGTGCCAGCAGCTTAGCTCCGGCAACCTACGGGCAGTACTTC.

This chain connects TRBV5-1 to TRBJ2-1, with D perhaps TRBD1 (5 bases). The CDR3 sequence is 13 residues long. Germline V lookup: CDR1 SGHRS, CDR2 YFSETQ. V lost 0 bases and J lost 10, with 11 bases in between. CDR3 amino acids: CASSLVPRVEQFF. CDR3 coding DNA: TGCGCCAGCAGCTTGGTCCCCAGGGTCGAGCAGTTCTTC.

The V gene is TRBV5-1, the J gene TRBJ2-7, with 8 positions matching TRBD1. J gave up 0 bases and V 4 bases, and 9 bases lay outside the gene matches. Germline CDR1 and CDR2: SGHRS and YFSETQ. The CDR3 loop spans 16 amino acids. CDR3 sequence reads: CASSGGQGALSYEQYF. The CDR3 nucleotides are TGCGCCAGCAGCGGCGGACAGGGAGCCCTCTCCTACGAGCAGTACTTC.

CDR3 in amino acids: CASSRAGYTF. CDR3 sequence (DNA): TGTGCCAGCAGCAGGGCTGGCTACACCTTC. The rearrangement links TRBV6-1 to TRBJ1-2; TRBD1 might be the D (5 bases). Looked up from germline, CDR1 is MNHNS and CDR2 is SASEGT. The CDR3 runs to 10 residues. The V end lost 6 bases, the J end lost 7 bases, and 6 bases lay between the germline ends.

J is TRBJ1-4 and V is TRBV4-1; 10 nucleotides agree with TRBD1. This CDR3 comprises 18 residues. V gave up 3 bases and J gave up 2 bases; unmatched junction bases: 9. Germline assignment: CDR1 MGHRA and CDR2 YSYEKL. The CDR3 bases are TGCGCCAGCAGCCACGAGACAGGGGGCAGGGCGACTAATGAAAAACTGTTTTTT. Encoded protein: CASSHETGGRATNEKLFF.

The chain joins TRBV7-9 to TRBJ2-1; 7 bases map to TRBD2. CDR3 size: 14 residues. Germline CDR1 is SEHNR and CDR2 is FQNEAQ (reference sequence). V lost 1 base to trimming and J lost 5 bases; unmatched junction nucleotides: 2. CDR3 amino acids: CASSLGGGNNEQFF. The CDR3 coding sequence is TGTGCCAGCAGCTTAGGCGGGGGTAACAATGAGCAGTTCTTC.

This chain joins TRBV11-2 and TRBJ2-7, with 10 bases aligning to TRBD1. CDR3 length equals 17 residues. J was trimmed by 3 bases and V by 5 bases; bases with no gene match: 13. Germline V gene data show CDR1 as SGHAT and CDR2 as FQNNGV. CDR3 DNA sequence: TGTGCCAGCAGCCCAGACAGGGGGCGGAGAGTAAGCTACGAGCAGTACTTC. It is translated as CASSPDRGRRVSYEQYF.

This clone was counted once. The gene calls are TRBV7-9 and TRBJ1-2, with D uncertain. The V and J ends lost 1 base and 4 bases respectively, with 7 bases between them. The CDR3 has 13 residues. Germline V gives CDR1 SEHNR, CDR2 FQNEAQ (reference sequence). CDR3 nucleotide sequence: TGTGCCAGCAGCTTAGAAGCAGGCTATGGCTACACCTTC. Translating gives CASSLEAGYGYTF. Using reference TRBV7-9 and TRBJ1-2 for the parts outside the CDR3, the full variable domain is DTGVSQNPRHKITKRGQNVTFRCDPISEHNRLYWYRQTLGQGPEFLTYFQNEAQLEKSRLLSDRFSAERPKGSFSTLEIQRTEQGDSAMYLCASSLEAGYGYTFGSGTRLTVV.

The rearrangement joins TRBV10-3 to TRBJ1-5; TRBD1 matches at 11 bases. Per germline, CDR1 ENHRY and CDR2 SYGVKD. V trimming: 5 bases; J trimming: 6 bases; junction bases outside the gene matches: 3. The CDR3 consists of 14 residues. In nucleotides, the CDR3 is TGTGCCATCAGTCCGGGACAGGGGGTTCAGCCCCAGCATTTT. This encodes CAISPGQGVQPQHF.

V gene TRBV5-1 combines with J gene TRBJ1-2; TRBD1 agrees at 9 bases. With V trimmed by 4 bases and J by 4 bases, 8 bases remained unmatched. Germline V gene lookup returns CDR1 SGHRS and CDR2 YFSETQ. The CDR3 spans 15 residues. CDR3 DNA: TGCGCCAGCAGCCGAACCGGGACAGGGTTCTATGGCTACACCTTC. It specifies CASSRTGTGFYGYTF. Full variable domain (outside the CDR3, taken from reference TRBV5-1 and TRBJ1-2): KAGVTQTPRYLIKTRGQQVTLSCSPISGHRSVSWYQQTPGQGLQFLFEYFSETQRNKGNFPGRFSGRQFSNSRSEMNVSTLELGDSALYLCASSRTGTGFYGYTFGSGTRLTVV.

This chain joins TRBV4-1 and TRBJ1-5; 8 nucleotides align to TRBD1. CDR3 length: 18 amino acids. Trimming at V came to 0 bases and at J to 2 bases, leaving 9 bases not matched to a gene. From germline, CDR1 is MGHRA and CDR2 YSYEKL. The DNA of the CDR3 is TGCGCCAGCAGCCAAGATCTTCAGGGGGCAGAGGGCAATCAGCCCCAGCATTTT. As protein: CASSQDLQGAEGNQPQHF.

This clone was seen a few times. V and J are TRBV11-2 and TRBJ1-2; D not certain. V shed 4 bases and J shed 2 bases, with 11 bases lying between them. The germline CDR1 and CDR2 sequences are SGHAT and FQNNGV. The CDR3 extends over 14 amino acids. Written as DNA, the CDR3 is TGTGCCAGCAGCTCATCCGGGGAGAACTATGGCTACACCTTC. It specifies CASSSSGENYGYTF.

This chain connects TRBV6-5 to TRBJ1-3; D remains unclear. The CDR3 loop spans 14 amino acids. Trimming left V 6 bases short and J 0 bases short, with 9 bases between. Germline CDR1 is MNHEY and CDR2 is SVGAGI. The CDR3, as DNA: TGTGCCAGCAGGGCCATTTACTCTGGAAACACCATATATTTT. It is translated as CASRAIYSGNTIYF.

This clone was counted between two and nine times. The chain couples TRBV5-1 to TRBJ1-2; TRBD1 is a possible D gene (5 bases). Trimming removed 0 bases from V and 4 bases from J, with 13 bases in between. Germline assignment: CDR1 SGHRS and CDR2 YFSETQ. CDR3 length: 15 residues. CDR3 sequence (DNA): TGCGCCAGCAGCTTGGAGGCAGGGAAGAGCTATGGCTACACCTTC. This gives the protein CASSLEAGKSYGYTF.

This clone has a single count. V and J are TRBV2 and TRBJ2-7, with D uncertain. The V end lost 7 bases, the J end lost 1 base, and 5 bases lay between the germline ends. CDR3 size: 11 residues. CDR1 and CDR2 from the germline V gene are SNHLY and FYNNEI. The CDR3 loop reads CASMSSYEQYF. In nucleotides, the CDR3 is TGTGCCAGCATGTCGTCCTACGAGCAGTACTTC.

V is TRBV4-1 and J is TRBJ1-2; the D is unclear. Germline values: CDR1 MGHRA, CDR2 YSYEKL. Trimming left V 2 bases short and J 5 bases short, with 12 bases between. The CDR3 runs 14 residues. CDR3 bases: TGCGCCAGCAGCCAAATGATGAATCAGTATGGCTACACCTTC. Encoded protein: CASSQMMNQYGYTF.

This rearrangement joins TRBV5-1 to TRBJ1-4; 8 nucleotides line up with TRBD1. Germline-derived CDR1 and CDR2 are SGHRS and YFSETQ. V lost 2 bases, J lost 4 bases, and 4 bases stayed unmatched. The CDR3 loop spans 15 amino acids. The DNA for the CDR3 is TGCGCCAGCAGCTTAGGACAGGGACATAATGAAAAACTGTTTTTT. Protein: CASSLGQGHNEKLFF.

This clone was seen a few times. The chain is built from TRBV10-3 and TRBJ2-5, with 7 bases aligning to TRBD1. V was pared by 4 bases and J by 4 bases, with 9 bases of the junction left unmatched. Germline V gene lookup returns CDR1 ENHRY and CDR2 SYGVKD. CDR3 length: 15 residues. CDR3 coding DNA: TGTGCCATCAGTGCCGGGACAGCCGTTCCAGAGACCCAGTACTTC. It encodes CAISAGTAVPETQYF.

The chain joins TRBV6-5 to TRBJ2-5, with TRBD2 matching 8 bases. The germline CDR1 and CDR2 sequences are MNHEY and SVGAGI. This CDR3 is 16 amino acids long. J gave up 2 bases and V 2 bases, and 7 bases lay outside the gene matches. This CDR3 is CASSYRMGTRQETQYF. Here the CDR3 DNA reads TGTGCCAGCAGTTACCGGATGGGGACTAGGCAAGAGACCCAGTACTTC.

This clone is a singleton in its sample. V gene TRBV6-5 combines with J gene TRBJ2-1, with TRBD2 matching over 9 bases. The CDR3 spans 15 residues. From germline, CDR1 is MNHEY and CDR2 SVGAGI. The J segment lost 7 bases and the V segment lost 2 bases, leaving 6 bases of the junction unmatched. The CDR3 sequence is CASSYRASGANEQFF. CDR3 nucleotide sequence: TGTGCCAGCAGTTACAGAGCTAGCGGGGCGAATGAGCAGTTCTTC.

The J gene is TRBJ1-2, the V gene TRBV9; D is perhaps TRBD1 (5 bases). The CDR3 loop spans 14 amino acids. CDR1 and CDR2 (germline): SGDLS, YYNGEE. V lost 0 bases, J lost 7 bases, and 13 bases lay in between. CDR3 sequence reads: CASSVAVGGGGYTF. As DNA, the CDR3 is TGTGCCAGCAGCGTAGCTGTCGGGGGGGGTGGCTACACCTTC.

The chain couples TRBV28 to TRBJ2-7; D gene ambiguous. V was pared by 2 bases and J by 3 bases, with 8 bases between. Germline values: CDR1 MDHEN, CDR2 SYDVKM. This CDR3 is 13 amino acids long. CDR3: CASSLGPLYEQYF. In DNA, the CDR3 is TGTGCCAGCAGTTTAGGGCCACTCTACGAGCAGTACTTC.

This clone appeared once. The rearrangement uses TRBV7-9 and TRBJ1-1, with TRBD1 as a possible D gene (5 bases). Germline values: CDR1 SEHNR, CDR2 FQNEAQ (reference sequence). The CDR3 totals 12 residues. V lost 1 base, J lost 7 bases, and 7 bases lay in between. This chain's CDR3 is CASSLGGGEAFF. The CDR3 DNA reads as TGTGCCAGCAGCTTAGGGGGGGGTGAAGCTTTCTTT.